The present T cell receptor (beta chain) was sequenced within a study of neurological immune-mediated disorders. The ends were cut back, 3 bases at V and 6 bases at J, with 15 bases in the middle. Germline V gives CDR1 SGHVS, CDR2 FNYEAQ. The length of the CDR3 is 14 residues. The table lists this clonotype with many counts. TCRdb re-called the 5' RACE reads with MiXCR, one entry per CDR3 protein. The sample lists about 62,000 distinct CDR3 sequences, around 3.8% occurring once. Sample: PBMCs. The TCR comes from a woman aged 45-65 years with multiple sclerosis. The chain links TRBV7-6 to TRBJ2-7; a weak D match, TRBD2 (5 bases). CDR3 sequence: CASSLNLVRGEQYF. CDR3 nucleotide sequence: TGTGCCAGCAGCTTGAATCTTGTCCGGGGCGAGCAGTACTTC.